This is a list of T cell receptor beta chains from one sample in a study of cytomegalovirus exposure and HLA in healthy donors. The data were produced by immunoSEQ multiplex PCR, yet TCRdb's version contains in-frame clones alone and is incomplete. The sample contains approximately 99,000 clones, 95% of which appear only once. Sequenced input: PBMCs. The receptor set was obtained from a woman younger than 30 in good health and CMV-seronegative. The CDR3 runs from the conserved cysteine through the conserved F or W. A D gene is named only where the DNA matches it firmly. The size field is filled for only some rows; it gives once, few, many or a size class.

>TRBJ1-3|-|TRBV5-4|-
TGTGCCAGCAGCTTGGACAGCTCTGGAAACACCATATATTTT
CASSLDSSGNTIYF
>TRBJ2-3|-|TRBV7-9|once
TGTGCCAGCAGCTTATGGGCCTTGATGGGGGCAACAGATACGCAGTATTTT
CASSLWALMGATDTQYF
>TRBJ2-7|-|TRBV6-6|once
TGTGCCAGCGGCCCTAACTCTCGGGGTACCGAGCAGTACTTC
CASGPNSRGTEQYF
>TRBJ2-3|TRBD1|TRBV10-3|once
TGTGCCATCAGTGGACAGGGGGCGGGTACGCAGTATTTT
CAISGQGAGTQYF
>TRBJ2-5|-|TRBV14|-
TGTGCCAGCAGCTTTTTACGGGGGACGACTGAGACCCAGTACTTC
CASSFLRGTTETQYF
>TRBJ2-7|TRBD1|TRBV10-3|-
TGTGCCATCACCGCCGGACAGGGGCGCTACGAGCAGTACTTC
CAITAGQGRYEQYF
>TRBJ1-2|TRBD1|TRBV5-6|-
TGTGCCAGCAGCCGAACGGACAGGGCTGGCTACACCTTC
CASSRTDRAGYTF
>TRBJ2-7|TRBD1|TRBV27|-
TGTGCCAGCAGGCGAGGACAGGGTGTAAAAGAGCAGTACTTC
CASRRGQGVKEQYF
>TRBJ1-3|TRBD1|TRBV9|-
TGTGCCAGCAGCGTCGACAGGGGGCAGATCTCTGGAAACACCATATATTTT
CASSVDRGQISGNTIYF
>TRBJ2-5|-|TRBV28|once
TGTGCCAGCAGTACAGGAGGGGCGGCCTACCAAGAGACCCAGTACTTC
CASSTGGAAYQETQYF
>TRBJ2-7|TRBD2|TRBV7-9|once
TGTGCCAGCAGCACGGGGGGAGCATCGGGCGAGCAGTACTTC
CASSTGGASGEQYF
>TRBJ1-2|-|TRBV7-9|-
TGTGCCAGCAGCGCAACCCCGGGGGGGGGAGCTAACTATGGCTACACCTTC
CASSATPGGGANYGYTF
>TRBJ2-7|TRBD1|TRBV7-6|-
TGTGCCAGCAGCTTAGGGGAACAGGGGCATCGGTACGAGCAGTACTTC
CASSLGEQGHRYEQYF